The T cell receptor (beta chain) under discussion was sequenced for a study of blood T cell repertoires in COVID-19. Overall study context: Acute and convalescent COVID-19 samples came from the United States, Italy and Spain.

Per the study methods: From reference gene primer amplification, estimates of nucleated cell counts were derived. TCRdb's copy holds only in-frame clones and misses some; the assay was immunoSEQ multiplex PCR. V and J calls and clone size follow that table, whereas D and trimming were derived from the DNA. The sample shows 200,000 to 250,000 clones, 85% to 90% of them seen only once. The CDR3 runs 14 residues. J gave up 7 bases and V 7 bases, and 12 bases lay outside the gene matches. Germline CDR1 and CDR2: MNHEY and SVGAGI. The receptor was isolated from a man aged 50-59 years with acute or convalescent COVID-19. Sequencing was performed on peripheral blood. The J gene is TRBJ2-5, the V gene TRBV6-5, with 7 bases aligning to TRBD1. DNA of the CDR3: TGTGCCAGCACCCTGTCAGGGGGTGAGGGGACCCAGTACTTC. This sequence encodes CASTLSGGEGTQYF.